One TCR beta chain is described in this entry. This entry comes from a study of blood T cell repertoires in COVID-19. V lost 5 bases and J 0 bases, leaving 10 bases between the germline ends. CDR3 length equals 15 residues. Germline loops: CDR1 KGHDR, CDR2 SFDVKD. TCRdb keeps only in-frame clones here, not all; method: immunoSEQ multiplex PCR. The sample includes 430,000 or so clones, more than 70% seen only once; the top ten take about 1.5%. The sequencing input was PBMCs or T cells enriched from blood (not recorded which). The chain combines TRBV24-1 with TRBJ2-1; tentative D call: TRBD2 (5 bases). The TCR was taken from a woman aged 18-35 years who had been exposed to COVID-19. CDR3 region: CATSGRESSYNEQFF. The DNA for the CDR3 is TGTGCCACCAGTGGAAGGGAGAGCTCCTACAATGAGCAGTTCTTC.